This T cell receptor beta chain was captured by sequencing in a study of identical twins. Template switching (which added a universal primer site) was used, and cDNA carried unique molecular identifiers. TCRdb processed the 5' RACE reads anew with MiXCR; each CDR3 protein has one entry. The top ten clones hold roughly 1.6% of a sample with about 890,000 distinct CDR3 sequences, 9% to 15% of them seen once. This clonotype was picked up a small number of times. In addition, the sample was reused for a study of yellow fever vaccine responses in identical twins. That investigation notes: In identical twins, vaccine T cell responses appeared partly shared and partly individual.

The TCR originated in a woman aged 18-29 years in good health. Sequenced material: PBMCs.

The CDR3 DNA sequence: TGCAGTGCTAGGACAGGGGAGAAAGCTTTCTTT. Translation: CSARTGEKAFF. The chain joins TRBV20-1 to TRBJ1-1; the match to TRBD1 covers 8 bases. The CDR3 has 11 amino acids. J gave up 9 bases and V 3 bases, and 3 bases lay outside the gene matches. Germline values: CDR1 DFQATT, CDR2 SNEGSKA (reference sequence).